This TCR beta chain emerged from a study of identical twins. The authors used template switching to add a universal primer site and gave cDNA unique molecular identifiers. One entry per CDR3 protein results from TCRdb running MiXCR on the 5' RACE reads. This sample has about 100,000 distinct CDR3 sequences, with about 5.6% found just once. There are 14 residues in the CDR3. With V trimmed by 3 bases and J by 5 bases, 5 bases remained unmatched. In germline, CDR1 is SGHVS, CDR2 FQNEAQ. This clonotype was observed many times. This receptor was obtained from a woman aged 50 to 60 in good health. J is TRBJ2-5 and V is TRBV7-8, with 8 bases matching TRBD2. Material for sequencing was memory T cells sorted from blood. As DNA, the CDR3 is TGTGCCAGCAGCTTGGGGACTAGTATGGAGACCCAGTACTTC. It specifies CASSLGTSMETQYF.